This T cell receptor (beta chain) comes out of a study of cytomegalovirus exposure and HLA in healthy donors. About the research overall: HLA-typed donors were the source of 83 million or so unique TCRs, which an early data release held. Study results and caveats: CMV antigen specificity was confirmed in vitro for a few CMV-associated chains. In a later analysis, donors in an Asian-associated ancestry cluster reportedly had fewer N-insertions in productive TCRs than the cohort mean.

As concerns this clone: Its antigen is still unknown.

CDR1 is WSHSY, CDR2 SAAADI, per germline. V was clipped by 0 bases and J by 7 bases; unmatched bases: 5. The CDR3 totals 14 residues. 60 Vbeta and 13 Jbeta primers were used in PCR. Original handling: Counted up in a later analysis, unique TCR beta chains came to about 80 million, with around 9.9 million shared. Assay used: immunoSEQ multiplex PCR; TCRdb lists only in-frame clones, some missing. D and trimming come from the DNA, and the V and J calls and clone size come from that table. The sample lists 150,000 or so clones; just under 75% were seen once. J is TRBJ2-7 and V is TRBV10-2; 8 nucleotides align to TRBD2. This TCR was recovered from a young woman in good health and CMV-seronegative. What was sequenced was PBMCs. The CDR3 DNA sequence: TGCGCCAGCAGTGAGTCAGCGGGAGTTAGTGAGCAGTACGTC. It translates to CASSESAGVSEQYV.